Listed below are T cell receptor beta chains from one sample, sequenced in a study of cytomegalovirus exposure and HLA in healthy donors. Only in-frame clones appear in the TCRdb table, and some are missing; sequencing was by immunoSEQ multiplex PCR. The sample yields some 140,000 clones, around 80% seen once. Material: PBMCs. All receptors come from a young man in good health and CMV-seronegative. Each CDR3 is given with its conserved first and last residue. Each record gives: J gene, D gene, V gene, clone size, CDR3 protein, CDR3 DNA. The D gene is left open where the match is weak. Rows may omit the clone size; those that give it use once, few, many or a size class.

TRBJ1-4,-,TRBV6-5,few,CASSSGGAGEKLFF,TGTGCCAGCAGCTCGGGGGGCGCAGGTGAAAAACTGTTTTTT
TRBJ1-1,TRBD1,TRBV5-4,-,CASSLVGQGSTEAFF,TGTGCCAGCAGCTTGGTAGGACAGGGGAGCACTGAAGCTTTCTTT
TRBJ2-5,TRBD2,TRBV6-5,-,CASSTGLAGAQYF,TGTGCCAGCAGTACTGGACTAGCGGGAGCCCAGTACTTC
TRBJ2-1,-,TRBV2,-,CASSEAARWFF,TGTGCCAGCAGTGAAGCGGCTAGATGGTTCTTC
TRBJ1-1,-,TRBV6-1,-,CASSDPGQTPYTEAFF,TGTGCCAGCAGTGATCCGGGACAAACTCCTTACACTGAAGCTTTCTTT
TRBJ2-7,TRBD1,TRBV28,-,CASSSDGEGQVYEQYF,TGTGCCAGCAGTTCAGACGGAGAGGGACAGGTCTACGAGCAGTACTTC
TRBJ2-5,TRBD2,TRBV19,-,CASSIRDLAGGRQETQYF,TGTGCCAGTAGTATCCGGGACCTAGCGGGAGGCAGACAAGAGACCCAGTACTTC
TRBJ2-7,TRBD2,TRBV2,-,CASRGGSSYEQYF,TGTGCCAGCAGGGGCGGGAGCTCCTACGAGCAGTACTTC
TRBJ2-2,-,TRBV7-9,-,CASSFPGNTGELFF,TGTGCCAGCAGCTTTCCGGGGAACACCGGGGAGCTGTTTTTT
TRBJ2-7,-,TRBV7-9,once,CASSQIYEQYF,TGTGCCAGCAGTCAAATTTACGAGCAGTACTTC
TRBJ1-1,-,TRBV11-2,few,CASSFRGAARGEAFF,TGTGCCAGCAGCTTTCGGGGGGCCGCTCGGGGTGAAGCTTTCTTT
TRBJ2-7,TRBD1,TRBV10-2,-,CASSRDSNLYEQYF,TGCGCCAGCAGTCGGGACAGCAACCTCTACGAGCAGTACTTC
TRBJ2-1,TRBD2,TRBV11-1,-,CASSLELAGDNEQFF,TGTGCCAGCAGCTTAGAACTAGCGGGAGACAATGAGCAGTTCTTC
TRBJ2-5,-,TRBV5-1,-,CASSGIISGVGETQYF,TGCGCCAGCAGCGGGATTATTTCAGGGGTCGGGGAGACCCAGTACTTC
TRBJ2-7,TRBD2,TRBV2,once,CASSGTRGAYEQYF,TGTGCCAGCAGCGGGACTAGGGGGGCCTACGAGCAGTACTTC
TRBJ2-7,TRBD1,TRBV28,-,CASRPPGTGGSYEQYF,TGTGCCAGCAGACCTCCCGGGACAGGGGGGTCCTACGAGCAGTACTTC
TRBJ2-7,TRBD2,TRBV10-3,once,CAISGGLAGNYEQYF,TGTGCCATCAGTGGGGGGCTAGCGGGGAACTACGAGCAGTACTTC
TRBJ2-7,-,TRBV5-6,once,CASGLGRSYEQYF,TGTGCCAGCGGCCTGGGTCGTTCCTACGAGCAGTACTTC
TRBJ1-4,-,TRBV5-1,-,CASSAAGSNEKLFF,TGCGCCAGCAGCGCGGCAGGGTCAAATGAAAAACTGTTTTTT
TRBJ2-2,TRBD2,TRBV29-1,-,CSVGRGTGELFF,TGCAGCGTGGGGAGGGGCACCGGGGAGCTGTTTTTT
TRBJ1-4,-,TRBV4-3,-,CASSQGGQYYEKLFF,TGCGCCAGCAGCCAAGGAGGGCAGTACTATGAAAAACTGTTTTTT
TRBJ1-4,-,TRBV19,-,CASRNYEKLFF,TGTGCCAGTAGGAACTATGAAAAACTGTTTTTT
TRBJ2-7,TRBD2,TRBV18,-,CASSPQKREFYEQYF,TGTGCCAGCTCACCACAAAAGCGGGAATTCTACGAGCAGTACTTC
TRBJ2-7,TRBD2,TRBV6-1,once,CASSKGTSGSSNEQYF,TGTGCCAGCAGTAAAGGGACTAGCGGGAGCAGTAACGAGCAGTACTTC
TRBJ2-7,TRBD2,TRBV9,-,CANGGLAGSFTYEQYF,TGTGCCAACGGGGGACTAGCGGGATCCTTTACCTACGAGCAGTACTTC
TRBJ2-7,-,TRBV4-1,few,CASSQDAGSGSVRGF,TGCGCCAGCAGCCAAGACGCGGGATCGGGTTCGGTGCGTGGCTTC
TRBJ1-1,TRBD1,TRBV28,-,CASPKPLGGRGRQEANTEAFF,TGTGCCAGCCCTAAACCCTTGGGGGGCAGGGGGCGACAAGAGGCGAACACTGAAGCTTTCTTT
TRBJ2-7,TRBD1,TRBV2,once,CASSGTGSSYEQYF,TGTGCCAGCAGCGGGACAGGGAGCTCCTACGAGCAGTACTTC
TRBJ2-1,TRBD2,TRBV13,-,CASSPASGGYNEQFF,TGTGCCAGCAGCCCCGCGAGCGGGGGCTACAATGAGCAGTTCTTC
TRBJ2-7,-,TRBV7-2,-,CASRSTPYEQYF,TGTGCCAGCAGATCCACTCCTTACGAGCAGTACTTC
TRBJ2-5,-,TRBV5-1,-,CASSSQETQYF,TGCGCCAGCAGTTCACAAGAGACCCAGTACTTC
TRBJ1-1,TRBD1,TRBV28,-,CASNLGGQGGGGEAFF,TGTGCCAGCAACCTAGGCGGACAGGGAGGCGGGGGTGAAGCTTTCTTT
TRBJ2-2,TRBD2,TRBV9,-,CASSPIGAGGTGELFF,TGTGCCAGCAGCCCCATTGGGGCGGGAGGAACCGGGGAGCTGTTTTTT
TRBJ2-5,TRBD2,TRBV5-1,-,CASMGVAGLQETQYF,TGCGCCAGCATGGGGGTAGCGGGATTACAAGAGACCCAGTACTTC
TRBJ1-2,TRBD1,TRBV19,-,CASAGGQGAANYGYTF,TGTGCCAGCGCGGGCGGACAGGGGGCAGCTAACTATGGCTACACCTTC
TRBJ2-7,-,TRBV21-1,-,CASSKGGTGKREFAYEQYF,TGTGCCAGCAGCAAAGGGGGGACAGGGAAGCGGGAGTTCGCCTACGAGCAGTACTTC
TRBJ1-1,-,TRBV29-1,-,CSVAGQMNTEAFF,TGCAGCGTTGCCGGACAGATGAACACTGAAGCTTTCTTT